A single sample gave rise to the 30 T cell receptor beta chains below, sequenced in a study of glioma-infiltrating T cells after dendritic cell vaccination (dated by TCRdb to about 2016). The library was built by means of the immunoSEQ multiplex PCR assay. TCRdb holds this immuneACCESS table with in-frame rearrangements only. Some clones are missing; in checked studies, unresolved V genes explain under half, and the rest has no known cause. Recorded for this sample are around 67,000 clones; under 90% of them occurred a single time. The ten largest clones add up to roughly 8.2% of the sample. The sample here was blood, taken before dendritic cell vaccination. The receptors stem from a human donor with glioblastoma.

The V call is TRBV6-4, the J call TRBJ2-3; possibly TRBD1 for D (6 bases). The CDR3 loop spans 17 amino acids. Per the germline V gene, CDR1 is MRHNA and CDR2 is SNTAGT. V was cut by 6 bases and J by 2 bases, with 21 bases left in between. CDR3 coding DNA: TGTGCCAGCAGCCCGCAGGGGTGGGGAATCAACACAGATACGCAGTATTTT. Translating it yields CASSPQGWGINTDTQYF.

The chain is built from TRBV7-6 and TRBJ2-3, with 8 bases that match TRBD1. The ends lost 4 bases at V and 4 bases at J; junction bases unmatched: 7. The CDR3 consists of 15 residues. Germline CDR1 and CDR2: SGHVS and FNYEAQ. The CDR3: CASSWGQVLPDTQYF. DNA of the CDR3: TGTGCCAGCAGCTGGGGACAGGTTTTGCCAGATACGCAGTATTTT.

The V call is TRBV5-4, the J call TRBJ2-5; TRBD2 matches at 15 bases. V shed 2 bases and J 5 bases; nucleotides not matched to a gene: 1. Germline CDR1 SGHNT, CDR2 YYREEE (reference sequence). The CDR3 extends over 15 amino acids. The CDR3 spells CASSLGLAGGETQYF. CDR3 in DNA: TGTGCCAGCAGCTTAGGACTAGCGGGGGGGGAGACCCAGTACTTC.

This chain links TRBV7-3 with TRBJ1-6; weak D call: TRBD1 (5 bases). From germline, CDR1 is SGHTA and CDR2 FQGTGA. This CDR3 is built from 14 residues. Trimming cost V 5 bases and J 8 bases, with 13 bases left between them. CDR3 region: CASSLGHGDSPLHF. The CDR3 DNA follows: TGTGCCAGCAGCCTCGGACATGGTGATTCACCCCTCCACTTT.

This CDR3 reads CASSSTGGTDTQYF. CDR3 nucleotides: TGCGCCAGCAGCTCGACAGGGGGCACAGATACGCAGTATTTT. The chain combines TRBV5-1 with TRBJ2-3, with 8 bases fitting TRBD1. The CDR3 covers 14 residues. CDR1 is SGHRS and CDR2 is YFSETQ in the germline V gene. V lost 3 bases to trimming and J lost 1 base; unmatched junction nucleotides: 1. Full variable domain (rest looked up from reference TRBV5-1 and TRBJ2-3): KAGVTQTPRYLIKTRGQQVTLSCSPISGHRSVSWYQQTPGQGLQFLFEYFSETQRNKGNFPGRFSGRQFSNSRSEMNVSTLELGDSALYLCASSSTGGTDTQYFGPGTRLTVL.

The CDR3 loop is CASSYGSGNTEAFF. In DNA form, the CDR3 reads TGTGCCAGCAGTTATGGATCAGGGAACACTGAAGCTTTCTTT. The chain carries TRBV6-5 and TRBJ1-1, with no clear D. CDR1 is MNHEY and CDR2 is SVGAGI in the germline V gene. This CDR3 has 14 residues. Trimming removed 3 bases at V and 1 base at J, with 9 bases between.

V usage is TRBV5-1 and J usage is TRBJ2-7, with D perhaps matching TRBD2 (6 bases). The germline V gene encodes CDR1 SGHRS and CDR2 YFSETQ. The CDR3 is 12 residues long. Between the trimmed V and J ends, which lost 4 bases and 5 bases, there was a span of 10 bases. Here the CDR3 reads CASSPRRDEQYF. The CDR3 bases are TGCGCCAGCAGCCCCAGGAGGGACGAGCAGTACTTC.

The chain uses TRBV29-1 and TRBJ2-4; 8 bases match TRBD1. The V segment lost 6 bases and the J segment 10 bases; nucleotides outside the gene matches: 8. CDR3 length: 12 amino acids. Looked up from germline, CDR1 is SQVTM and CDR2 is ANQGSEA. CDR3 sequence (DNA): TGCAGCGTCCGGACAGGGAGCGGTATTCAGTACTTC. Amino acids: CSVRTGSGIQYF. The full variable domain, completed using reference TRBV29-1 and TRBJ2-4, is SAVISQKPSRDICQRGTSLTIQCQVDSQVTMMFWYRQQPGQSLTLIATANQGSEATYESGFVIDKFPISRPNLTFSTLTVSNMSPEDSSIYLCSVRTGSGIQYFGAGTRLSVL.

The chain couples TRBV5-1 to TRBJ2-1, with D perhaps TRBD1 (5 bases). The CDR3 has 13 residues. Germline CDR1 SGHRS, CDR2 YFSETQ. Trimming took off 6 bases at V and 5 bases at J, with 12 bases between the two ends. The CDR3 protein is CASTAKGDNEQFF. CDR3 DNA: TGCGCCAGCACGGCCAAAGGGGACAATGAGCAGTTCTTC.

This clone has just one count. CDR3 sequence: CASSPGGLYYGYTF. The CDR3 region has the DNA TGTGCCAGCAGCCCGGGGGGTCTGTACTATGGCTACACCTTC. V gene TRBV7-6 combines with J gene TRBJ1-2, with D possibly matching TRBD1 (5 bases). CDR1 SGHVS and CDR2 FNYEAQ come from the germline V gene. The length of the CDR3 is 14 residues. Trimming shortened V by 5 bases and J by 3 bases, and 13 bases separated the two germline ends.

This clone occurred once. The rearrangement joins TRBV5-6 to TRBJ1-6, with 9 bases identical to TRBD1. CDR1 is SGHDT and CDR2 is YYEEEE in the germline V gene. This CDR3 region has 15 residues. V dropped 4 bases and J dropped 9; count of bases not matched to a gene: 8. CDR3 residues: CASSPGTGSSSPLHF. In DNA form, the CDR3 reads TGTGCCAGCAGCCCCGGGACAGGGTCAAGTTCACCCCTCCACTTT.

The rearrangement joins TRBV12-5 to TRBJ2-7; 7 bases fit TRBD2. Per germline, CDR1 LGHNT and CDR2 FRNRAP. The CDR3 runs to 13 residues. V was clipped by 1 base and J by 4 bases; unmatched bases: 1. DNA of the CDR3: TGTGCTAGTGGTTTGGGGGGGGGATACGAGCAGTACTTC. The encoded protein is CASGLGGGYEQYF.

This chain joins TRBV10-3 and TRBJ1-1, with a possible D match to TRBD1 (5 bases). V lost 7 bases to trimming and J lost 5 bases, with 14 bases between them. The CDR3 runs to 13 residues. Germline CDR1 ENHRY, CDR2 SYGVKD. The CDR3 nucleotides read TGTGCCATCAAATTTGAGCGGGGGACTGAAGCTTTCTTT. It encodes CAIKFERGTEAFF.

The CDR3 region is CASSRDSLQNTGELFF. The CDR3 bases are TGTGCCAGCAGCCGTGACTCGCTCCAGAACACCGGGGAGCTGTTTTTT. The rearrangement uses TRBV5-4 and TRBJ2-2, with D unresolved. The CDR3 totals 16 residues. CDR1 SGHNT and CDR2 YYREEE come from the germline V gene (reference sequence). With 4 bases removed from V and 1 base from J, the gap between germline ends came to 14 bases.

V usage is TRBV13 and J usage is TRBJ1-1, with D maybe TRBD1 (6 bases). The CDR3 is 15 residues long. With 0 bases removed from V and 1 base from J, the gap between germline ends came to 9 bases. Per the germline V gene, CDR1 is PRHDT and CDR2 is FYEKMQ (reference sequence). CDR3 in DNA: TGTGCCAGCAGCTTAGGGACAGGACCGAACACTGAAGCTTTCTTT. Translated: CASSLGTGPNTEAFF.

This clone was seen a handful of times. V gene TRBV7-2 combines with J gene TRBJ1-2; 7 bases fit TRBD1. Germline CDR1 reads SGHTA; CDR2 reads FQGNSA. Trimming at V came to 5 bases and at J to 8 bases, leaving 8 bases not matched to a gene. The CDR3 length is 13 residues. The CDR3 sequence: CASSDTGDYGYTF. The DNA for the CDR3 is TGTGCCAGCAGCGACACAGGGGATTACGGCTACACCTTC.

The chain has TRBV7-9 and TRBJ1-3; 7 bases map to TRBD1. The trim removed 4 bases at V and 2 bases at J, leaving 2 bases unmatched. Germline values: CDR1 SEHNR, CDR2 FQNEAQ (reference sequence). This CDR3 has 14 amino acids. DNA for the CDR3: TGTGCCAGCAGCTCCCAGGGGGCTGGAAACACCATATATTTT. It encodes CASSSQGAGNTIYF.

This sequence joins TRBV10-3 and TRBJ1-3, with TRBD1 matching over 7 bases. V lost 10 bases to trimming and J lost 1 base; unmatched junction nucleotides: 10. Per germline, CDR1 ENHRY and CDR2 SYGVKD. CDR3 size: 15 residues. The CDR3 sequence: CATTTGQGSGNTIYF. The CDR3 nucleotides are TGTGCCACGACGACAGGGCAGGGTTCTGGAAACACCATATATTTT.

This clone was found once. The rearrangement links TRBV7-9 to TRBJ2-7; TRBD2 matches at 8 bases. The V segment lost 1 base and the J segment 5 bases; nucleotides outside the gene matches: 7. The CDR3 extends over 15 amino acids. Germline values: CDR1 SEHNR, CDR2 FQNEAQ (reference sequence). The CDR3 sequence is CASSLDGLAFHEQYF. In nucleotides, the CDR3 is TGTGCCAGCAGCTTAGACGGACTAGCTTTCCACGAGCAGTACTTC.

This chain connects TRBV19 to TRBJ2-7; 8 bases fit TRBD1. The CDR3 is 11 amino acids. In germline, CDR1 is LNHDA, CDR2 SQIVND (reference sequence). Germline trimming cut 6 bases from V and 6 bases from J; bases unmatched to any gene: 1. The CDR3 region has the DNA TGTGCCAGTAGGGGGACAGGCGAGCAGTACTTC. Residues: CASRGTGEQYF. The variable domain in full, with the rest retrieved from reference TRBV19 and TRBJ2-7, is DGGITQSPKYLFRKEGQNVTLSCEQNLNHDAMYWYRQDPGQGLRLIYYSQIVNDFQKGDIAEGYSVSREKKESFPLTVTSAQKNPTAFYLCASRGTGEQYFGPGTRLTVT.

The chain recombines TRBV5-1 with TRBJ2-2; 11 positions agree with TRBD2. V lost 0 bases to trimming and J lost 8 bases; unmatched junction nucleotides: 3. Germline values: CDR1 SGHRS, CDR2 YFSETQ. The CDR3 is made up of 15 amino acids. The CDR3 nucleotides are TGCGCCAGCAGCTTGGAACTAGCGGGGGTAGGGGAGCTGTTTTTT. Translated, it gives CASSLELAGVGELFF.

The chain uses TRBV2 and TRBJ2-6; D not resolved. The germline V gene has CDR1 SNHLY and CDR2 FYNNEI. The CDR3 spans 17 residues. V was trimmed by 6 bases and J by 0 bases, leaving 15 bases between them. The CDR3 loop is CASSPRPTVSGANVLTF. The CDR3, as DNA: TGTGCCAGCAGCCCCAGGCCTACCGTCTCTGGGGCCAACGTCCTGACTTTC.

The chain links TRBV19 to TRBJ2-1; 11 positions agree with TRBD1. This CDR3 has 14 amino acids. Germline V gives CDR1 LNHDA, CDR2 SQIVND (reference sequence). V gave up 4 bases and J gave up 8 bases; unmatched junction bases: 4. The CDR3 is CASSTGQGVYEQFF. The CDR3, as DNA: TGTGCCAGTAGTACGGGACAGGGGGTCTATGAGCAGTTCTTC.

The chain employs TRBV6-6 and TRBJ1-1; D possibly corresponds to TRBD1 (5 bases). Germline V gene lookup returns CDR1 MNHNY and CDR2 SVGAGI (reference sequence). The CDR3 has 16 amino acids. V was cut by 7 bases and J by 0 bases, with 18 bases left in between. CDR3 DNA: TGTGCCAGCATTACTGTCAGGACGGACATGAACACTGAAGCTTTCTTT. Protein: CASITVRTDMNTEAFF.

V is TRBV19 and J is TRBJ1-5, with 7 positions matching TRBD1. CDR1 is LNHDA, CDR2 SQIVND, per germline (reference sequence). The V gene end was trimmed by 8 bases and the J gene end by 6 bases; junction bases not matched to a gene: 7. The CDR3 runs 13 residues. In nucleotides, the CDR3 is TGTGCCAGTCAACAGGGGAGAGGTCAGCCCCAGCATTTT. This gives the protein CASQQGRGQPQHF.

This clone is a singleton in its sample. The chain couples TRBV7-2 to TRBJ2-1; D remains ambiguous. With 5 bases removed from V and 0 bases from J, the gap between germline ends came to 14 bases. The germline gives CDR1 SGHTA, CDR2 FQGNSA. This CDR3 is built from 16 residues. CDR3 in DNA: TGTGCCAGCAGCCCCCAGCGAGGTCGCTCCTACAATGAGCAGTTCTTC. It yields the protein CASSPQRGRSYNEQFF.

The CDR3 DNA reads TGTGCCTGGAGTAAGTATGGGCGCACAGATACGCAGTATTTT. It specifies CAWSKYGRTDTQYF. V usage is TRBV30 and J usage is TRBJ2-3; D call uncertain. The CDR3 is made up of 14 amino acids. V was pared by 2 bases and J by 1 base, with 10 bases between. Germline values: CDR1 GTSNPN, CDR2 SVGIG (reference sequence).

The chain carries TRBV10-3 and TRBJ1-4, with 8 bases fitting TRBD1. CDR1 is ENHRY and CDR2 is SYGVKD in the germline V gene. V lost 4 bases, J lost 8 bases, and 0 bases stayed unmatched. This CDR3 is built from 12 residues. The CDR3 DNA reads TGTGCCATCAGTGGGACAGGGGAAAAACTGTTTTTT. It specifies CAISGTGEKLFF.

This chain joins TRBV29-1 and TRBJ2-1, with D possibly TRBD1 on 6 matching bases. Germline V gene data show CDR1 as SQVTM and CDR2 as ANQGSEA. Deletions cut 2 bases from V and 7 bases from J, with 6 bases between. The CDR3 has 11 residues. The chain's CDR3 is CSVERGNEQFF. The CDR3 nucleotides read TGCAGCGTTGAAAGGGGGAATGAGCAGTTCTTC.

The J gene is TRBJ1-6, the V gene TRBV9; tentative D call: TRBD1 (5 bases). Germline lookup yields CDR1 SGDLS and CDR2 YYNGEE. The length of the CDR3 is 13 residues. V shed 3 bases and J shed 6 bases, with 7 bases lying between them. As DNA, the CDR3 is TGTGCCAGCAGCGAGACAGTTAATTCACCCCTCCACTTT. Amino acid sequence: CASSETVNSPLHF.